The 11 T cell receptor beta chains below were found in one sample sequenced in a study of cytomegalovirus exposure and HLA in healthy donors. The assay was immunoSEQ multiplex PCR, and TCRdb's table has in-frame clones only and misses some. The sample lists 85,000 to 130,000 clones, approximately 90% occurring once. The source material was PBMCs. These receptors were obtained from a woman in her late teens or twenties in good health and CMV-seropositive.

The chain uses TRBV27 and TRBJ1-1; D is uncertain. The CDR3 runs 13 residues. Trimming removed 2 bases from V and 5 bases from J, with 9 bases in between. Germline lookup yields CDR1 MNHEY and CDR2 SMNVEV (reference sequence). This CDR3 is CASSLGRGTEAFF. The CDR3, as DNA: TGTGCCAGCAGTTTAGGCCGGGGAACTGAAGCTTTCTTT.

The chain carries TRBV27 and TRBJ2-7; tentatively, D is TRBD2 (5 bases). Germline loops: CDR1 MNHEY, CDR2 SMNVEV (reference sequence). The CDR3 extends over 13 amino acids. Deletions cut 5 bases from V and 1 base from J, with 9 bases between. CDR3 sequence: CASSRGSSYEQYF. For the CDR3, the DNA is TGTGCCAGCAGTCGAGGGTCTTCCTACGAGCAGTACTTC.

This rearrangement joins TRBV5-4 to TRBJ1-2; D uncertain. In germline, CDR1 is SGHNT, CDR2 YYREEE (reference sequence). This CDR3 comprises 13 residues. The V end was cut by 5 bases, the J end by 2 bases, with 10 bases between. CDR3 coding DNA: TGTGCCAGCAGTTTTGGTGAGAACTATGGCTACACCTTC. As protein: CASSFGENYGYTF.

V and J are TRBV4-2 and TRBJ2-3; weak D call: TRBD2 (6 bases). In germline, CDR1 is LGHNA, CDR2 YNFKEQ. CDR3 size: 15 residues. The V and J ends lost 4 bases and 6 bases respectively, with 17 bases between them. CDR3 sequence: CASSPRGLPSDTQYF. The CDR3 nucleotides read TGTGCCAGCAGCCCCCGGGGACTTCCTTCGGATACGCAGTATTTT.

The rearrangement uses TRBV27 and TRBJ1-3; no clear D. There are 13 residues in the CDR3. Germline CDR1 MNHEY, CDR2 SMNVEV (reference sequence). The ends were cut back, 9 bases at V and 0 bases at J, with 9 bases in the middle. The CDR3: CASAGNSGNTIYF. In DNA, the CDR3 is TGTGCCAGTGCCGGGAACTCTGGAAACACCATATATTTT.

V is TRBV9 and J is TRBJ1-2, with D uncertain. CDR3 length: 15 amino acids. Germline-derived CDR1 and CDR2 are SGDLS and YYNGEE. Trimming took 0 bases from V and 6 from J, leaving 15 bases between them. The CDR3 protein is CASSVGGRRVDGYTF. The DNA of the CDR3 is TGTGCCAGCAGCGTAGGTGGCAGGCGAGTGGATGGCTACACCTTC.

The DNA for the CDR3 is TGTGCCAGCAGCACGACGGGGGACACCGGGGAGCTGTTTTTT. This encodes CASSTTGDTGELFF. The V and J genes are TRBV7-9 and TRBJ2-2; tentative D call: TRBD2 (6 bases). V was trimmed by 5 bases and J by 3 bases, leaving 10 bases between them. The CDR3 spans 14 residues. The germline gives CDR1 SEHNR, CDR2 FQNEAQ (reference sequence).

In this sample, this clone turned up once. The J gene is TRBJ2-2, the V gene TRBV19; 11 bases are shared with TRBD1. The CDR3 is made up of 15 amino acids. The V gene's germline CDR1 is LNHDA and CDR2 SQIVND (reference sequence). Trimming took 5 bases from V and 6 from J; bases not matched to a gene: 5. Written as DNA, the CDR3 is TGTGCCAGTAGTCCAGGGACAGGGGGGGCCGGGGAGCTGTTTTTT. It is translated as CASSPGTGGAGELFF.

The chain couples TRBV6-5 to TRBJ2-7, with 8 bases lining up with TRBD1. Germline V gene sequence: CDR1 MNHEY, CDR2 SVGAGI. With V trimmed by 6 bases and J by 2 bases, 6 bases remained unmatched. The CDR3 has 14 residues. CDR3 sequence (DNA): TGTGCCAGCAGACCTGGACAGGGAGCCTACGAGCAGTACTTC. Translating it yields CASRPGQGAYEQYF.

J is TRBJ2-3 and V is TRBV5-4, with 11 positions matching TRBD2. The V and J ends lost 1 base and 1 base, in that order; junction bases with no gene match: 5. Germline V gives CDR1 SGHNT, CDR2 YYREEE (reference sequence). This CDR3 comprises 17 residues. The CDR3 loop reads CASSLWLAGGGTDTQYF. The CDR3 DNA follows: TGTGCCAGCAGCTTGTGGCTAGCGGGGGGTGGCACAGATACGCAGTATTTT.

This chain links TRBV2 with TRBJ1-2, with unresolved D. Germline assignment: CDR1 SNHLY and CDR2 FYNNEI. The CDR3 is made up of 14 amino acids. V dropped 5 bases and J dropped 4 bases, with 14 bases sitting between them. The CDR3 sequence: CASSLGPITYGYTF. The CDR3 DNA is TGTGCCAGCAGTCTGGGCCCGATAACCTATGGCTACACCTTC.